The subject of this entry is one T cell receptor (beta chain). This sample is part of a study of OX40 agonist ivuxolimab in advanced cancers. Clones were read by immunoSEQ multiplex PCR, and TCRdb kept only the in-frame ones, dropping some. The sample lists about 46,000 clones; approximately 86% were seen once. J gave up 0 bases and V 2 bases, and 4 bases lay outside the gene matches. Germline V gene lookup returns CDR1 KGHSH and CDR2 LQKENI. This CDR3 region has 15 residues. This TCR was sampled from an adult with an advanced solid tumor such as melanoma, head and neck, liver or kidney cancer. Specimen: CD4+ or CD8+ T cells sorted from blood, collected in a trial of the OX40 agonist ivuxolimab. This chain connects TRBV18 to TRBJ2-7, with 7 bases matching TRBD2. In DNA form, the CDR3 reads TGTGCCAGCTCACCAAGGCGGACTAGCTCCTACGAGCAGTACTTC. Protein: CASSPRRTSSYEQYF.